This TCR beta chain was retrieved from a study of blood T cell repertoires in COVID-19. Across the study: Whether acute or convalescent, the COVID-19 samples came from the United States, Italy and Spain. Sample material is recorded as cDNA or gDNA derived from T cells, B-cell-depleted T cells, or PBMCs.

This CDR3 spans 11 amino acids. In germline, CDR1 is MDHEN, CDR2 SYDVKM. The germline V and J ends were trimmed by 7 bases and 6 bases, with 9 bases remaining between them. In the study's own analysis: Estimates of nucleated cell counts were drawn from the amplification of reference gene primers. TCRdb's table, derived via immunoSEQ multiplex PCR, lists solely in-frame clones and lacks some. The V and J calls and clone size are taken from that table; D and trimming were inferred from the DNA. This table has around 300,000 clones, 88% appearing once. The J gene is TRBJ1-1, the V gene TRBV28, with D maybe TRBD1 (6 bases). The TCR sequence derives from a woman aged 45-65 years who had recovered from COVID-19. The sequenced sample was PBMCs or T cells enriched from blood (not recorded which). The CDR3 loop reads CASIQGSEAFF. In DNA, the CDR3 is TGTGCCAGCATCCAGGGGTCTGAAGCTTTCTTT. The full variable domain, with the rest looked up from reference TRBV28 and TRBJ1-1, is DVKVTQSSRYLVKRTGEKVFLECVQDMDHENMFWYRQDPGLGLRLIYFSYDVKMKEKGDIPEGYSVSREKKERFSLILESASTNQTSMYLCASIQGSEAFFGQGTRLTVV.